Sequencing of this T cell receptor beta chain was carried out in a study of blood T cell repertoires in COVID-19. Study summary: The samples span acute and convalescent COVID-19 from the United States, Italy and Spain.

Some clones are missing from TCRdb's copy, which holds only in-frame ones; the method was immunoSEQ multiplex PCR. Of a few hundred thousand clones listed, 89% were seen once; the top ten hold approximately 8.8%. The origin of this receptor is a woman aged 40 to 50 who had recovered from COVID-19. Sequencing input: PBMCs or T cells enriched from blood (not recorded which).

The CDR3 coding sequence is TGTGCCAGAAGCCTACCGCAGTACTTC. Translation: CARSLPQYF. V usage is TRBV5-3 and J usage is TRBJ2-7; unclear D gene. TRBV5-3 has ORF status, its function being uncertain. Trimming removed 4 bases from V and 9 bases from J, with 5 bases in between. The CDR3 extends over 9 amino acids.